Each of the 8 T cell receptor beta chains below was sequenced from the same sample in a study of pediatric ulcerative colitis. Rectal tissue came from one to two pinch biopsies taken at colonoscopy. Assay: immunoSEQ multiplex PCR; the TCRdb copy retains only in-frame clones and omits some. This sample yields about 36,000 clones, of which 60% to 75% are seen a single time; around 0.74% belongs to the top ten. The specimen was gut tissue. All receptors come from a boy aged 5-17 years with moderate ulcerative colitis.

The chain uses TRBV28 and TRBJ1-5; 8 nucleotides agree with TRBD1. This CDR3 spans 15 amino acids. The trim removed 7 bases at V and 7 bases at J, leaving 12 bases unmatched. Per the germline V gene, CDR1 is MDHEN and CDR2 is SYDVKM. This CDR3 is CASTLRGQGVQPQHF. CDR3 nucleotide sequence: TGTGCCAGCACCCTACGTGGACAGGGAGTACAGCCCCAGCATTTT.

This clone showed up just a few times. Other DNA sequences in this sample translate to the same CDR3. The CDR3 nucleotides read TGTGCCATCAGAGAGATAGCGGACTTGAACACCGGGGAGCTGTTTTTT. Encoded protein: CAIREIADLNTGELFF. The chain employs TRBV10-3 and TRBJ2-2; tentatively, D is TRBD2 (6 bases). Germline V lookup: CDR1 ENHRY, CDR2 SYGVKD. The germline V and J ends were trimmed by 6 bases and 1 base, with 15 bases remaining between them. This CDR3 is 16 amino acids long.

CDR3 region: CASSLRSGGALFYNEQFF. For the CDR3, the DNA is TGCGCCAGCAGCTTGCGTAGCGGGGGTGCTCTTTTCTACAATGAGCAGTTCTTC. The rearrangement joins TRBV5-1 to TRBJ2-1, with TRBD2 identical over 9 bases. The CDR3 has 18 amino acids. Losses at the gene ends were 1 base for V and 3 bases for J; bases not matched to a gene: 11. Germline lookup yields CDR1 SGHRS and CDR2 YFSETQ. The complete variable domain, with remaining parts taken from reference TRBV5-1 and TRBJ2-1, reads KAGVTQTPRYLIKTRGQQVTLSCSPISGHRSVSWYQQTPGQGLQFLFEYFSETQRNKGNFPGRFSGRQFSNSRSEMNVSTLELGDSALYLCASSLRSGGALFYNEQFFGPGTRLTVL.

The chain recombines TRBV6-5 with TRBJ1-6; D is perhaps TRBD1 (5 bases). Trimming shortened V by 7 bases and J by 7 bases, and 14 bases separated the two germline ends. This CDR3 spans 14 amino acids. CDR1 and CDR2 (germline): MNHEY, SVGAGI. The CDR3 loop reads CASTQTEWNSPLHF. CDR3 sequence (DNA): TGTGCCAGCACTCAGACAGAATGGAATTCACCCCTCCACTTT.

This clone was seen a single time. The chain recombines TRBV28 with TRBJ1-6; no clear D gene. The CDR3 has 12 residues. Trimming shortened V by 6 bases and J by 6 bases, and 6 bases separated the two germline ends. Germline V gives CDR1 MDHEN, CDR2 SYDVKM. The CDR3 DNA sequence: TGTGCCAGCAGAACTCCTAATTCACCCCTCCACTTT. Translating gives CASRTPNSPLHF. Full variable domain (remainder filled in from reference TRBV28 and TRBJ1-6): DVKVTQSSRYLVKRTGEKVFLECVQDMDHENMFWYRQDPGLGLRLIYFSYDVKMKEKGDIPEGYSVSREKKERFSLILESASTNQTSMYLCASRTPNSPLHFGNGTRLTVT.

The rearrangement joins TRBV19 to TRBJ2-1; tentatively, D is TRBD1 (6 bases). CDR1 and CDR2 from the germline V gene are LNHDA and SQIVND (reference sequence). V lost 2 bases and J lost 5, with 16 bases in between. The CDR3 is made up of 16 amino acids. DNA of the CDR3: TGTGCCAGTAGTATAACCACAGGGTGGGGTCACAATGAGCAGTTCTTC. Translation gives CASSITTGWGHNEQFF. Full variable domain (remainder filled in from reference TRBV19 and TRBJ2-1): DGGITQSPKYLFRKEGQNVTLSCEQNLNHDAMYWYRQDPGQGLRLIYYSQIVNDFQKGDIAEGYSVSREKKESFPLTVTSAQKNPTAFYLCASSITTGWGHNEQFFGPGTRLTVL.

This clone appeared once. The chain uses TRBV9 and TRBJ1-1; D remains unclear. The CDR3 runs to 14 residues. The V and J ends lost 0 bases and 0 bases respectively, with 6 bases between them. CDR1 SGDLS and CDR2 YYNGEE come from the germline V gene. The CDR3 nucleotides are TGTGCCAGCAGCGTAGGTGTGTTGAACACTGAAGCTTTCTTT. The encoded protein is CASSVGVLNTEAFF.

V and J are TRBV4-1 and TRBJ1-5; D not resolved. The V and J ends lost 5 bases and 8 bases respectively, with 19 bases between them. Germline-derived CDR1 and CDR2 are MGHRA and YSYEKL. The CDR3 spans 15 residues. The CDR3: CASSSGPLGYKPQHF. The CDR3 region has the DNA TGCGCCAGCAGCTCTGGACCTCTTGGGTACAAGCCCCAGCATTTT.